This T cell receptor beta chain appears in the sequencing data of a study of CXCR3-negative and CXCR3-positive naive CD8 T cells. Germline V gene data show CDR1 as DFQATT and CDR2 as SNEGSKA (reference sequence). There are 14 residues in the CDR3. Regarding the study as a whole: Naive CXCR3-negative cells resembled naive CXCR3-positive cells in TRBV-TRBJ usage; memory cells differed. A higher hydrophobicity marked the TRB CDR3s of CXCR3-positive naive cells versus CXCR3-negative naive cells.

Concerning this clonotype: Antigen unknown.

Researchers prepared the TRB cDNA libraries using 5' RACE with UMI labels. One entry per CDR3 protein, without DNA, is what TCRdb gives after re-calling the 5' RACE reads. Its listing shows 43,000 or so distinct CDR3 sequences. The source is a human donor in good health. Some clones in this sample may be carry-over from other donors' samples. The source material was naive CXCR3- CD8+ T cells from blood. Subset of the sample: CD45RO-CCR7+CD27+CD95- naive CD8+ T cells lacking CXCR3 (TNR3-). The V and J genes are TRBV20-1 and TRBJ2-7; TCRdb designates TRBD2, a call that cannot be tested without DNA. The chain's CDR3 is CSAIWTDSPYEQYF.